These 12 T cell receptor beta chains were sequenced from one sample in a study of cytomegalovirus exposure and HLA in healthy donors (dated by TCRdb to 2016 to 2017). Library preparation employed the immunoSEQ multiplex PCR assay. For the multiplex PCR, a mixture combining 60 forward primers for TCR Vbeta segments and 13 reverse primers for TCR Jbeta segments was used. The clones in this table, taken by TCRdb from immuneACCESS, are in-frame only. Not every clone is retained; where verified, under half of the shortfall comes from an unresolved V gene, and the cause of the rest is unknown. This sample comprises about 170,000 clones, approximately 84% of them detected only once. The ten largest clones represent under 5% of the sample. The sample taken for sequencing was PBMCs. These receptors originate from a girl aged 10 to 17 in good health and CMV-seropositive.

The chain employs TRBV11-3 and TRBJ2-5; 8 bases map to TRBD2. The junction had 6 bases not matched to a gene; V was cut back by 4 bases and J by 5 bases. The CDR3 sequence is 14 residues long. Germline V lookup: CDR1 SGHNT, CDR2 YENEEA. In nucleotides, the CDR3 is TGTGCCAGCAGCTCGGGACTAGAACGGGAGACCCAGTACTTC. Amino acids: CASSSGLERETQYF.

The V gene is TRBV5-5, the J gene TRBJ1-5; D may be TRBD1 (5 bases). The CDR3 contains 16 residues. V lost 3 bases and J lost 1, with 14 bases in between. The V gene's germline CDR1 is SGHKS and CDR2 YYEKEE (reference sequence). CDR3 sequence: CASSWGNLGSNQPQHF. Written as DNA, the CDR3 is TGTGCCAGCAGCTGGGGCAACCTGGGGAGCAATCAGCCCCAGCATTTT.

J is TRBJ1-3 and V is TRBV7-8; the D is unclear. The V gene's germline CDR1 is SGHVS and CDR2 FQNEAQ. V was shortened by 5 bases and J by 2 bases, with 7 bases between the two germline ends. The CDR3 runs to 13 residues. The DNA of the CDR3 is TGTGCCAGCAGCCTGCCGGCTGGAAACACCATATATTTT. Translating gives CASSLPAGNTIYF.

This clone was recorded only once. The chain has TRBV10-3 and TRBJ1-2; the D gene is possibly TRBD1 (5 bases). Germline V CDR1 and CDR2: ENHRY, SYGVKD. Trimming removed 7 bases at V and 1 base at J, with 19 bases between. This CDR3 region has 16 residues. The CDR3 DNA sequence: TGTGCCATCACCCCCCGGGGGGGGGATAATAACTATGGCTACACCTTC. This gives the protein CAITPRGGDNNYGYTF.

The gene calls are TRBV30 and TRBJ1-3; D ambiguous. V lost 6 bases and J lost 0, with 6 bases in between. The CDR3 is made up of 12 amino acids. Germline V gene data show CDR1 as GTSNPN and CDR2 as SVGIG (reference sequence). CDR3 sequence reads: CACRFSGNTIYF. Here the CDR3 DNA reads TGTGCCTGCAGGTTCTCTGGAAACACCATATATTTT.

The rearrangement joins TRBV19 to TRBJ2-2, with D tentatively TRBD1 (5 bases). There are 12 residues in the CDR3. Germline lookup yields CDR1 LNHDA and CDR2 SQIVND (reference sequence). Trimming shortened V by 5 bases and J by 5 bases, and 6 bases separated the two germline ends. The CDR3 region is CASSDRTGELFF. In DNA, the CDR3 is TGTGCCAGTAGTGACAGAACCGGGGAGCTGTTTTTT.

To note about this clone: Other DNA sequences in this sample translate to the same CDR3. The CDR3 coding sequence is TGCAGCGTTGAACGTAGGAGCTATGGCTACACCTTC. This encodes CSVERRSYGYTF. The chain links TRBV29-1 to TRBJ1-2; D unclear. Per germline, CDR1 SQVTM and CDR2 ANQGSEA. The ends were cut back, 2 bases at V and 4 bases at J, with 8 bases in the middle. The CDR3 has 12 amino acids. The full variable domain, with the rest looked up from reference TRBV29-1 and TRBJ1-2, is SAVISQKPSRDICQRGTSLTIQCQVDSQVTMMFWYRQQPGQSLTLIATANQGSEATYESGFVIDKFPISRPNLTFSTLTVSNMSPEDSSIYLCSVERRSYGYTFGSGTRLTVV.

The chain recombines TRBV19 with TRBJ1-1; unclear D gene. CDR1 is LNHDA and CDR2 is SQIVND in the germline V gene (reference sequence). The CDR3 extends over 11 amino acids. V was trimmed by 6 bases and J by 5 bases, leaving 7 bases between them. This CDR3 is CASRYLTEAFF. The CDR3, as DNA: TGTGCCAGTAGGTATCTAACTGAAGCTTTCTTT.

This chain joins TRBV6-5 and TRBJ1-1; 7 nucleotides line up with TRBD1. This CDR3 region has 15 residues. After removal of 6 bases from V and 1 base from J, the junction contained 8 bases not matched to a gene. The germline V gene encodes CDR1 MNHEY and CDR2 SVGAGI. The CDR3 DNA is TGTGCCAGCAGGCCTCCAGGGGGGTGGAACACTGAAGCTTTCTTT. This gives the protein CASRPPGGWNTEAFF.

The chain carries TRBV5-1 and TRBJ2-1, with 8 bases fitting TRBD2. Germline values: CDR1 SGHRS, CDR2 YFSETQ. V dropped 4 bases and J dropped 0; count of bases not matched to a gene: 9. This CDR3 comprises 17 residues. CDR3 residues: CASSLRTSKSSYNEQFF. The CDR3 DNA sequence: TGCGCCAGCAGCCTACGGACTAGCAAAAGCTCCTACAATGAGCAGTTCTTC.

The chain joins TRBV27 to TRBJ2-7; 10 positions agree with TRBD1. Looked up from germline, CDR1 is MNHEY and CDR2 is SMNVEV (reference sequence). The CDR3 has 15 residues. Trimming cost V 6 bases and J 2 bases; bases outside gene matches: 7. The CDR3 nucleotides are TGTGCCAGCAGAGTCCGTGGGACAGGGGCCTACGAGCAGTACTTC. This codes for CASRVRGTGAYEQYF.

The V call is TRBV7-9, the J call TRBJ1-1; the D is unclear. Trimming removed 3 bases at V and 8 bases at J, with 13 bases between. Germline lookup yields CDR1 SEHNR and CDR2 FQNEAQ (reference sequence). The CDR3 loop spans 13 amino acids. The CDR3 sequence is CASSFSQKREAFF. CDR3 DNA sequence: TGTGCCAGCAGCTTTTCTCAAAAGAGGGAAGCTTTCTTT.